The rows below give T cell receptor beta chains drawn from one sample of a study of identical twins. TCRdb ran MiXCR on the 5' RACE reads and lists one entry per CDR3 protein. The table records 1.5 million to 2 million distinct CDR3 sequences, under 35% of them present only once. The sequencing input was cord blood. The receptors stem from a newborn girl in good health. CDR3s include the opening cysteine and the closing phenylalanine or tryptophan. A D gene is named only where the DNA matches it firmly. Clone sizes are given selectively: once, few, many, or a class where the clone is expanded.

>TRBJ1-2|TRBD1|-|TRBV6-1
TGTGCCACCTATCCAGGGGGGTCTAACTATGGCTACACCTTC
CATYPGGSNYGYTF
>TRBJ2-3|-|few|TRBV11-1
TGTGCCAGCAGCTTACCGGACTCCTTCCCGCCAACAGATACGCAGTATTTT
CASSLPDSFPPTDTQYF
>TRBJ1-2|TRBD1|-|TRBV4-1
TGCGCCAGCAGCCAAGTAAGGGGGCTCTATGGCTACACCTTC
CASSQVRGLYGYTF
>TRBJ2-3|-|-|TRBV15
TGTGCCACCAGCAAGGGGATTAGCACAGATACGCAGTATTTT
CATSKGISTDTQYF
>TRBJ2-3|-|-|TRBV5-1
TGCGCCAGCAGCTTGAGGGCCCCCCTAGATACGCAGTATTTT
CASSLRAPLDTQYF
>TRBJ1-5|TRBD1|-|TRBV20-1
TGCAGTGCGCCGACAGGGATGGGGCAGCCCCAGCATTTT
CSAPTGMGQPQHF
>TRBJ2-5|-|-|TRBV7-8
TGTGCCAGCAGCTTAGAACGGAGAAGTGCCCAGTACTTC
CASSLERRSAQYF
>TRBJ1-1|-|few|TRBV11-2
TGTGCCAGCAGCTTAGGTGGGGGGAGGGGTGAAGCTTTCTTT
CASSLGGGRGEAFF
>TRBJ2-3|-|-|TRBV5-6
TGTGCCAGCAGCCACATCGGACAAGATACGCAGTATTTT
CASSHIGQDTQYF
>TRBJ1-2|-|few|TRBV9
TGTGCCAGCAGCGTACAGGGTTGGGGCTATGGCTACACCTTC
CASSVQGWGYGYTF
>TRBJ1-2|TRBD1|-|TRBV7-9
TGTGCCAGCAGCTTAGTGAAGGGACAGAGTCGGTATGGCTACACCTTC
CASSLVKGQSRYGYTF
>TRBJ2-1|TRBD1|-|TRBV9
TGTGCCAGCAGCTCTAGGGACAGGGAATACAATGAGCAGTTCTTC
CASSSRDREYNEQFF
>TRBJ2-7|TRBD2|-|TRBV27
TGTGCCAGCAGTTCACTAGCGGGATCCTACAATGAGCAGTACTTC
CASSSLAGSYNEQYF
>TRBJ1-4|-|once|TRBV15
TGTGCCACCAGCAGCAACAGGTGTAGTGAAAAACTGTTTTTT
CATSSNRCSEKLFF
>TRBJ2-2|-|-|TRBV11-2
TGTGCCTGCAGCTTGTTCGAAGGAGAGCTGTTTTTT
CACSLFEGELFF
>TRBJ1-5|-|-|TRBV9
TGTGCCAGCAGCGCAACGGTTAGCAATCAGCCCCGGCATTTT
CASSATVSNQPRHF
>TRBJ2-7|-|-|TRBV27
TGTGCCAGCAGTAGGGGAAGGGACTCCTACGAGCAGTACTTC
CASSRGRDSYEQYF
>TRBJ2-1|TRBD2|-|TRBV4-1
TGCGCCAGCAGCCAAAGACTAGCGGGGACGTACAATGAGCAGTTCTTC
CASSQRLAGTYNEQFF
>TRBJ1-5|TRBD1|-|TRBV3-1
TGTGCCGGCAGCCCCGGGACAGGGGCTACAAATCAGCCCCAGCATTTT
CAGSPGTGATNQPQHF
>TRBJ1-6|-|-|TRBV11-2
TGTGCCAGCAGCTTAGTTAATCGGTTCCCTAATTCACCCCTCCACTTT
CASSLVNRFPNSPLHF
>TRBJ2-1|-|few|TRBV5-5
TGTGCCAGCAGCTTGGGGGGGAGCGCGAACAATGAGCAGTTCTTC
CASSLGGSANNEQFF
>TRBJ1-1|-|few|TRBV4-1
TGCGCCAGCAGCCAAGGTATCCCCTTGACAGTGAACACTGAAGCTTTCTTT
CASSQGIPLTVNTEAFF
>TRBJ2-3|-|many|TRBV29-1
TGCAGCGTTGAAGGGAGAAGGGGCCCAGATACGCAGTATTTT
CSVEGRRGPDTQYF
>TRBJ1-1|-|few|TRBV10-3
TGTGCCATCAGTATTACCGGGACGTTGGACACTGAAGCTTTCTTT
CAISITGTLDTEAFF
>TRBJ1-1|-|-|TRBV5-1
TGCGCCAGCAGCTTGACACGTGCGAACACTGAAGCTTTCTTT
CASSLTRANTEAFF
>TRBJ2-1|-|-|TRBV5-1
TGCGCCAGCAGGATTTTAGGCTCCTACAATGAGCAGTTCTTC
CASRILGSYNEQFF
>TRBJ2-3|TRBD2|-|TRBV20-1
TGCAGTGCTGGGCATAGCGGGGGGCCCACAGATACGCAGTATTTT
CSAGHSGGPTDTQYF
>TRBJ1-1|-|-|TRBV4-1
TGCGCCAGCAGGCCCCAAGTTGTGGGGGTGGGAAAAGCTTTCTTT
CASRPQVVGVGKAFF